The T cell receptor beta chain described here comes from a study of cytomegalovirus exposure and HLA in healthy donors. Study-level background: An earlier analysis identified some 110 million unique TCR beta sequences in about 200 million T cells.

Comment on this clone: Its antigen is not known.

The CDR3 consists of 15 residues. J gave up 0 bases and V 6 bases, and 4 bases lay outside the gene matches. The V gene's germline CDR1 is WSHSY and CDR2 SAAADI. Study-wide results and limits: Using the classifier, cytomegalovirus status was reportedly diagnosed with high specificity and sensitivity. A reported reduction in N-insertions relative to the approximately 690-donor mean was seen in an Asian-associated ancestry cluster in a later analysis.

A multiplex PCR was run with 60 Vbeta primers and 13 Jbeta primers. The table came from immunoSEQ multiplex PCR; TCRdb's copy has only in-frame clones and leaves some out. The table records roughly 120,000 clones, around 69% of them present only once. The receptor's source is a man aged 45-60 years in good health and CMV-seropositive. Sequencing used PBMCs. The rearrangement links TRBV10-2 to TRBJ1-5; 8 positions agree with TRBD1. CDR3 in DNA: TGCGCCAGCAGCATGACAGGGGTTAGCAATCAGCCCCAGCATTTT. It is translated as CASSMTGVSNQPQHF.